This T cell receptor beta chain is drawn from a study of beta chain features in type 1 diabetes. About this clone: Its target is not known.

Study outcomes and limitations: The study found moderately but significantly shorter TCRB CDR3s in all four CD4+ subsets of Type 1 diabetes patients.

CDR3 size: 15 residues. V lost 2 bases to trimming and J lost 4 bases, with 11 bases between them. The authors reverse transcribed all of the isolated RNA, so sequencing captured expressed TCRB transcripts. TCRdb keeps only in-frame clones here, not all; method: immunoSEQ multiplex PCR. The data contain a few hundred thousand clones, roughly 31% of them singletons. This clonotype originated in a man between 18 and 29 years old in good health. Sample: naive CD4+ T cells from blood. The chain links TRBV23-1 to TRBJ2-2, with a tentative D call TRBD1 (6 bases). TRBV23-1 is given ORF status, its function remaining uncertain. The CDR3: CASSQRQDCTGELFF. CDR3 DNA sequence: TGCGCCAGCAGTCAACGACAGGATTGCACCGGGGAGCTGTTTTTT.